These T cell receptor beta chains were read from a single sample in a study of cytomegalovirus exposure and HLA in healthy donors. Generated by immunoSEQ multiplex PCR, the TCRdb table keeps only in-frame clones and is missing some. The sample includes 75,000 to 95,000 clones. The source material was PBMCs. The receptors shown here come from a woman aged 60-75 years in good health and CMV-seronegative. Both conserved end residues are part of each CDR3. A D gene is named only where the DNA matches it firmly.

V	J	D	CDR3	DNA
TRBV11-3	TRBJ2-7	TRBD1	CASSRSGQGAYEQYF	TGTGCCAGCAGCCGCTCGGGGCAGGGGGCCTACGAGCAGTACTTC
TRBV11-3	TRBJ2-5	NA	CASSLGAGQTQETQYF	TGTGCCAGCAGCTTAGGGGCGGGGCAAACCCAGGAGACCCAGTACTTC
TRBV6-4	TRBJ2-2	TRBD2	CASSDSGTSGNGELFF	TGTGCCAGCAGTGACTCGGGGACTAGCGGGAACGGGGAGCTGTTTTTT
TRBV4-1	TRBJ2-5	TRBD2	CASSRTGWREVLETQYF	TGCGCCAGCAGCCGGACCGGGTGGCGGGAGGTTCTAGAGACCCAGTACTTC
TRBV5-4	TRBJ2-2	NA	CASSLDARLLNTGELFF	TGTGCCAGCAGCTTGGACGCAAGACTATTAAACACCGGGGAGCTGTTTTTT
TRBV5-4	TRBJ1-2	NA	CASSFTGYGYTF	TGTGCCAGCAGCTTCACGGGTTATGGCTACACCTTC
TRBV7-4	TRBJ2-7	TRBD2	CASSLDRLAGGDEQYF	TGTGCCAGCAGCTTAGACAGGCTAGCGGGAGGGGACGAGCAGTACTTC
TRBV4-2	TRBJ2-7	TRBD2	CASSQDLSGTGYEQYF	TGTGCCAGCAGCCAAGATCTGAGCGGGACGGGGTACGAGCAGTACTTC
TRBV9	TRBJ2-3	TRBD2	CASSVAAWGTSGSDTQYF	TGTGCCAGCAGCGTAGCCGCCTGGGGGACTAGCGGGAGTGATACGCAGTATTTT
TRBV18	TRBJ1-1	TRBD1	CASSGEQGETEAFF	TGTGCCAGCTCGGGCGAACAGGGGGAAACTGAAGCTTTCTTT
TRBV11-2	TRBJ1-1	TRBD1	CASSFPNRGTEAFF	TGTGCCAGCAGCTTTCCCAACAGGGGCACTGAAGCTTTCTTT
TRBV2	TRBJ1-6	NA	CASSVGSSYNSPLHF	TGTGCCAGCAGTGTTGGGAGTTCCTATAATTCACCCCTCCACTTT
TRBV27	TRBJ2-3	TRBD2	CASSPSSDLSGSTSTDTQYF	TGTGCCAGCAGCCCTTCGTCCGACCTTAGCGGGAGCACAAGCACAGATACGCAGTATTTT
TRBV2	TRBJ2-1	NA	CASSLSKLEQFF	TGTGCCAGCTCACTCTCTAAGCTTGAGCAGTTCTTC
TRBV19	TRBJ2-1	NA	CASAWDSSSYNEQFF	TGTGCCAGTGCCTGGGACTCGAGCTCCTACAATGAGCAGTTCTTC
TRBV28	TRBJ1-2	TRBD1	CASSSGQGLYYGYTF	TGTGCCAGCAGTTCCGGACAGGGACTGTACTATGGCTACACCTTC
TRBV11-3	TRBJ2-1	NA	CASSPRVPYNEQFF	TGTGCCAGCAGCCCCAGGGTCCCCTACAATGAGCAGTTCTTC
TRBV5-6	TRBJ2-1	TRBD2	CASSISGTYNEQFF	TGTGCCAGCAGCATTAGCGGGACCTACAATGAGCAGTTCTTC
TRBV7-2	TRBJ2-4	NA	CASSLASGLLSGNIQYF	TGTGCCAGCAGCTTAGCGTCCGGTTTGCTAAGCGGAAACATTCAGTACTTC
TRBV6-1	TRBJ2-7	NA	CASSERRRGGIYEQYF	TGTGCCAGCAGTGAACGAAGAAGAGGGGGAATCTACGAGCAGTACTTC